The next 32 T cell receptor beta chains were all read from a single sample in a study of molecular identifiers for immune sequencing clone quantification. From the PCR reads, TCRdb called clonotypes with MiXCR, one entry per CDR3 protein. The sample holds some 580,000 distinct CDR3 sequences; 25% are singletons and the top ten take 0.78%. The sequencing input was naive CD8+ T cells from blood, with Jurkat cell RNA spiked in. Subset reported: FACS-sorted CD8+CD4-CCR7+CD45RA+ naive T cells. The receptors here all came from a human donor in good health. Some libraries in this study had Jurkat cell RNA spiked in.

The rearrangement uses TRBV5-1 and TRBJ2-2; 8 bases line up with TRBD1. The CDR3 runs to 17 residues. Germline V gene lookup returns CDR1 SGHRS and CDR2 YFSETQ. The trim removed 4 bases at V and 6 bases at J, leaving 14 bases unmatched. This CDR3 reads CASSPAGQGAFSGELFF. The CDR3 coding sequence is TGCGCCAGCAGCCCTGCGGGCCAGGGGGCGTTTTCCGGGGAGCTGTTTTTT.

Of note for this clonotype: This CDR3 fails to terminate in the conserved phenylalanine or tryptophan, so it likely reflects a read error. This chain joins TRBV28 and TRBJ1-1; D is ambiguous. Looked up from germline, CDR1 is MDHEN and CDR2 is SYDVKM. Trimming removed 3 bases from V and 0 bases from J, with 5 bases in between. CDR3 length: 13 amino acids. The CDR3 loop reads CASSFRVNTEAFY. Here the CDR3 DNA reads TGTGCCAGCAGTTTTCGAGTGAACACTGAAGCTTTCTAT.

V gene TRBV27 combines with J gene TRBJ2-2, with 8 bases aligning to TRBD2. The V and J ends lost 9 bases and 3 bases, in that order; junction bases with no gene match: 6. Per germline, CDR1 MNHEY and CDR2 SMNVEV (reference sequence). The CDR3 has 14 amino acids. This chain's CDR3 is CASQTSGDTGELFF. Written as DNA, the CDR3 is TGTGCCAGTCAAACTAGCGGAGACACCGGGGAGCTGTTTTTT.

Many counts were recorded for this clonotype. J is TRBJ1-5 and V is TRBV6-5, with 9 bases identical to TRBD1. Per germline, CDR1 MNHEY and CDR2 SVGAGI. CDR3 length: 14 residues. V was clipped by 2 bases and J by 4 bases; unmatched bases: 0. The CDR3 protein is CASSYGQGNQPQHF. DNA of the CDR3: TGTGCCAGCAGTTACGGACAGGGGAATCAGCCCCAGCATTTT.

The chain links TRBV19 to TRBJ2-5; tentative D call: TRBD1 (6 bases). V lost 2 bases and J 2 bases, leaving 12 bases between the germline ends. This CDR3 comprises 15 residues. Germline V gene sequence: CDR1 LNHDA, CDR2 SQIVND (reference sequence). CDR3 protein: CASSIFTRGQETQYF. The CDR3 bases are TGTGCCAGTAGTATATTCACTAGGGGGCAAGAGACCCAGTACTTC.

Worth noting for this clonotype: Just one base apart from a much larger clone, this may be a read error. The rearrangement uses TRBV5-1 and TRBJ2-5; D is unclear. The CDR3 covers 11 residues. V was shortened by 7 bases and J by 7 bases, with 11 bases between the two germline ends. Germline V gene data show CDR1 as SGHRS and CDR2 as YFSETQ. The CDR3 nucleotides read TGCGCCAGCCTGGACGGAGCGACCCAGTACTTC. Amino acid sequence: CASLDGATQYF. The full variable domain, with the rest looked up from reference TRBV5-1 and TRBJ2-5, is KAGVTQTPRYLIKTRGQQVTLSCSPISGHRSVSWYQQTPGQGLQFLFEYFSETQRNKGNFPGRFSGRQFSNSRSEMNVSTLELGDSALYLCASLDGATQYFGPGTRLLVL.

In the case of this clonotype: A junction boundary mismatches the germline segment, possibly from a read error. The chain's CDR3 is CASGLYRLDEQYF. CDR3 coding DNA: TGTGCCAGCGGTTTATACCGTCTCGACGAGCAGTACTTC. V is TRBV12-3 or TRBV12-4 and J is TRBJ2-7; D remains ambiguous. This CDR3 region has 13 residues.

On this clonotype: Since a much larger clone is just one base distant, this may be a read error. The rearrangement joins TRBV7-8 to TRBJ1-5; D is uncertain. The V gene's germline CDR1 is SGHVS and CDR2 FQNEAQ. There are 17 residues in the CDR3. The CDR3 DNA is TGTGCCAGCAGCTTAGCCCTACGACACTATAGCAATCAGCCCCAGCGTTTT. It encodes CASSLALRHYSNQPQRF.

This clonotype has more than one count but fewer than ten. The chain recombines TRBV28 with TRBJ2-5; a possible D gene is TRBD1 (6 bases). This CDR3 spans 14 amino acids. The germline V gene has CDR1 MDHEN and CDR2 SYDVKM. The V end lost 5 bases, the J end lost 0 bases, and 10 bases lay between the germline ends. CDR3 region: CASSHRDNQETQYF. The CDR3 bases are TGTGCCAGCAGTCACCGGGACAACCAAGAGACCCAGTACTTC.

This clonotype occurred once. This clone may be a read error of a much larger clone one base away. The CDR3 loop is CASSPEGNWGPEAFF. Here the CDR3 DNA reads TGTGCCAGCAGCCCGGAGGGTAATTGGGGGCCTGAAGCTTTCTTT. This chain links TRBV4-2 with TRBJ1-1; a possible D gene is TRBD1 (6 bases). Per germline, CDR1 LGHNA and CDR2 YNFKEQ. V shed 4 bases and J shed 6 bases, with 18 bases lying between them. The CDR3 runs to 15 residues.

This clonotype appeared many times. This chain links TRBV7-9 with TRBJ2-3; D perhaps matches TRBD1 (5 bases). The V end was cut by 5 bases, the J end by 1 base, with 19 bases between. CDR3 size: 17 residues. Per germline, CDR1 SEHNR and CDR2 FQNEAQ (reference sequence). DNA for the CDR3: TGTGCCAGCAGCATATCCCAGACAGTGTTCGGCACAGATACGCAGTATTTT. Translated, it gives CASSISQTVFGTDTQYF.

The table lists this clonotype with many counts. The rearrangement links TRBV7-2 to TRBJ2-1, with no clear D. Germline V gene sequence: CDR1 SGHTA, CDR2 FQGNSA. CDR3 length: 17 residues. Trimming removed 5 bases at V and 0 bases at J, with 17 bases between. CDR3 bases: TGTGCCAGCAGCCCTACCCCTGCAGCGATCTCCTACAATGAGCAGTTCTTC. It encodes CASSPTPAAISYNEQFF.

This chain connects TRBV12-3 or TRBV12-4 to TRBJ1-1, with D possibly TRBD1 on 6 matching bases. This CDR3 is 17 amino acids long. Trimming shortened V by 5 bases and J by 3 bases, and 22 bases separated the two germline ends. The CDR3 loop is CASSASGGLIGDTEAFF. The CDR3 DNA follows: TGTGCCAGCAGTGCCTCCGGGGGGCTAATTGGTGACACTGAAGCTTTCTTT.

This clonotype was seen a few times. The rearrangement joins TRBV3-1 to TRBJ2-5, with 7 bases that match TRBD2. Trimming removed 0 bases from V and 3 bases from J; junction bases left unmatched: 4. This CDR3 spans 15 amino acids. Germline CDR1 is LGHDT and CDR2 is YNNKEL (reference sequence). In DNA, the CDR3 is TGTGCCAGCAGCCAAGATACCGGGAGGAAAGAGACCCAGTACTTC. It is translated as CASSQDTGRKETQYF.

This clonotype was seen many times. The V gene is TRBV14, the J gene TRBJ2-5; D remains ambiguous. The CDR3 extends over 15 amino acids. V was cut by 5 bases and J by 6 bases, with 19 bases left in between. Germline CDR1 SGHDN, CDR2 FVKESK. DNA of the CDR3: TGTGCCAGCAGCATAAGGAGACAAGGAGCACAGACCCAGTACTTC. Protein product: CASSIRRQGAQTQYF.

This clonotype was counted between two and nine times. The gene calls are TRBV29-1 and TRBJ1-2, with D tentatively TRBD1 (5 bases). The germline V gene encodes CDR1 SQVTM and CDR2 ANQGSEA. V lost 0 bases, J lost 5 bases, and 19 bases lay in between. CDR3 size: 16 residues. This CDR3 is CSVEDPGAGVMYGYTF. The CDR3, as DNA: TGCAGCGTTGAAGATCCCGGGGCGGGGGTCATGTATGGCTACACCTTC.

Remarks on this clonotype: Being one base from a much bigger clone, this may be a read error. The genes are TRBV19 and TRBJ2-3; D might be TRBD1 or TRBD2, each matching 5 bases. Germline values: CDR1 LNHDA, CDR2 SQIVND (reference sequence). The CDR3 is 15 residues long. The CDR3 sequence is CASSIGFGTPDTRYF. CDR3 nucleotide sequence: TGTGCCAGTAGTATCGGATTTGGGACGCCAGATACGCGGTATTTT.

A few counts support this clonotype. The V gene is TRBV18, the J gene TRBJ1-2, with no clear D. Per the germline V gene, CDR1 is KGHSH and CDR2 is LQKENI. V lost 2 bases and J lost 1, with 8 bases in between. The CDR3 loop spans 14 amino acids. CDR3 sequence: CASSPEMFNYGYTF. CDR3 DNA: TGTGCCAGCTCACCAGAAATGTTTAACTATGGCTACACCTTC.

CDR3 sequence (DNA): TGTGCCAGCAGCTTTTGGGGGCACTCTGAAAAACTGTTTTTT. Translation gives CASSFWGHSEKLFF. The rearrangement joins TRBV5-6 to TRBJ1-4, with D perhaps TRBD1 (6 bases). From germline, CDR1 is SGHDT and CDR2 YYEEEE. V lost 2 bases, J lost 7 bases, and 12 bases lay in between. This CDR3 has 14 amino acids. The whole variable domain, remainder taken from reference TRBV5-6 and TRBJ1-4, is DAGVTQSPTHLIKTRGQQVTLRCSPKSGHDTVSWYQQALGQGPQFIFQYYEEEERQRGNFPDRFSGHQFPNYSSELNVNALLLGDSALYLCASSFWGHSEKLFFGSGTQLSVL.

Details on this clonotype: This may come from a read error, since a much larger clone is one base off. The rearrangement uses TRBV6-1 and TRBJ2-4, with D possibly matching TRBD2 (6 bases). The V and J ends lost 1 base and 10 bases respectively, with 14 bases between them. CDR1 is MNHNS and CDR2 is SASEGT in the germline V gene. The CDR3 sequence is 14 residues long. The CDR3 region is CASSEETSFKIQYF. The DNA of the CDR3 is TGTGCCAGCAGTGAAGAGACTAGTTTCAAAATTCAGTACTTC.

Note on this clonotype: This may arise from a read error, as a much more abundant clone is one base away. Because it lacks the conserved phenylalanine or tryptophan at the end, this CDR3 is likely a read error. The chain couples TRBV4-1 to TRBJ2-5; D tentatively reads TRBD1 or TRBD2 (5 bases each). V lost 1 base, J lost 7 bases, and 10 bases lay in between. CDR3 size: 13 residues. CDR1 MGHRA and CDR2 YSYEKL come from the germline V gene. CDR3 sequence reads: CASSQAGQRTQYL. The CDR3 nucleotides read TGCGCCAGCAGCCAAGCGGGGCAAAGGACCCAGTACCTC.

With regard to this clonotype: A read error may explain this, as a much larger clone is one base away. The CDR3 spells CASSLASSALYEQYF. CDR3 nucleotide sequence: TGCGCCAGCAGCTTGGCCTCGTCTGCACTCTACGAGCAGTACTTC. The chain has TRBV5-1 and TRBJ2-7, with D unresolved. Trimming stripped 0 bases from V and 3 bases from J, with 13 bases between. CDR1 and CDR2 (germline): SGHRS, YFSETQ. This CDR3 has 15 amino acids.

This clonotype was observed a handful of times. The gene calls are TRBV7-6 and TRBJ2-5; D is uncertain. The CDR3 runs 12 residues. V gave up 5 bases and J gave up 5 bases, with 9 bases separating them. The V gene's germline CDR1 is SGHVS and CDR2 FNYEAQ. CDR3 loop: CASSTATETQYF. The CDR3 bases are TGTGCCAGCAGCACCGCGACGGAGACCCAGTACTTC.

This clonotype was picked up many times. The V and J genes are TRBV2 and TRBJ2-3; D gene unclear. CDR3 length: 14 residues. Germline V lookup: CDR1 SNHLY, CDR2 FYNNEI. V was clipped by 1 base and J by 1 base, with 6 bases between them. CDR3 nucleotide sequence: TGTGCCAGCAGTGAAGGGGCCCGCACAGATACGCAGTATTTT. It is translated as CASSEGARTDTQYF.

The rearrangement links TRBV27 to TRBJ2-1; 7 bases agree with TRBD2. CDR1 and CDR2 from the germline V gene are MNHEY and SMNVEV (reference sequence). This CDR3 is 16 amino acids long. The J segment lost 2 bases and the V segment lost 4 bases, leaving 8 bases of the junction unmatched. CDR3 sequence: CASSSTAGRAYNEQFF. The DNA of the CDR3 is TGTGCCAGCAGTTCCACAGCGGGGAGGGCCTACAATGAGCAGTTCTTC.

The rearrangement uses TRBV2 and TRBJ2-1; TRBD1 is a possible D gene (5 bases). V was trimmed by 6 bases and J by 7 bases, leaving 13 bases between them. Per the germline V gene, CDR1 is SNHLY and CDR2 is FYNNEI. This CDR3 is built from 13 residues. CDR3 sequence: CASRPGLRNEQFF. The DNA for the CDR3 is TGTGCCAGCAGGCCAGGGCTTAGGAATGAGCAGTTCTTC.

This clonotype was recorded a few times. This chain uses TRBV7-6 with TRBJ2-2, with 12 bases matching TRBD1. After removal of 0 bases from V and 0 bases from J, the junction contained 11 bases not matched to a gene. Looked up from germline, CDR1 is SGHVS and CDR2 is FNYEAQ. The CDR3 is 21 residues long. CDR3: CASSLALVLGTGGPNTGELFF. The CDR3, as DNA: TGTGCCAGCAGCTTAGCGTTGGTCCTTGGGACAGGGGGCCCGAACACCGGGGAGCTGTTTTTT. Drawing the rest from reference TRBV7-6 and TRBJ2-2, the complete variable domain is GAGVSQSPRYKVTKRGQDVALRCDPISGHVSLYWYRQALGQGPEFLTYFNYEAQQDKSGLPNDRFSAERPEGSISTLTIQRTEQRDSAMYRCASSLALVLGTGGPNTGELFFGEGSRLTVL.

This clonotype was picked up many times. CDR3 loop: CASSLAEGPSTDTQYF. As DNA, the CDR3 is TGTGCCAGCAGTTTGGCCGAGGGGCCTAGCACAGATACGCAGTATTTT. The rearrangement joins TRBV28 to TRBJ2-3; D may match TRBD1 or TRBD2 (5 bases each). Between the trimmed V and J ends, which lost 3 bases and 0 bases, there was a span of 13 bases. CDR3 length equals 16 residues. Germline-derived CDR1 and CDR2 are MDHEN and SYDVKM.

The table lists this clonotype with many counts. This chain uses TRBV12-3 or TRBV12-4 with TRBJ2-3; 9 bases are a match to TRBD2. V shed 5 bases and J 1 base; nucleotides not matched to a gene: 13. This CDR3 spans 18 amino acids. CDR3 sequence (DNA): TGTGCCAGCAGTGTGGGGCCCGGGACTAGCATCCGCACAGATACGCAGTATTTT. This translates into CASSVGPGTSIRTDTQYF.

This clonotype appeared many times. The chain has TRBV7-9 and TRBJ2-3, with 9 bases matching TRBD2. CDR1 is SEHNR, CDR2 FQNEAQ, per germline (reference sequence). The CDR3 loop spans 17 amino acids. V dropped 4 bases and J dropped 2; count of bases not matched to a gene: 10. This CDR3 reads CASSSERLAAYTDTQYF. CDR3 nucleotides: TGTGCCAGCAGCTCGGAGAGACTAGCGGCTTACACAGATACGCAGTATTTT.

This chain links TRBV24-1 with TRBJ2-1; D might be TRBD2 (5 bases). V was shortened by 2 bases and J by 3 bases, with 7 bases between the two germline ends. This CDR3 contains 14 residues. In germline, CDR1 is KGHDR, CDR2 SFDVKD. The CDR3 DNA sequence: TGTGCCACCAGTGATTCGGGGTTCTACAATGAGCAGTTCTTC. This sequence encodes CATSDSGFYNEQFF.

This clonotype was detected only a few times. The V call is TRBV28, the J call TRBJ2-5; no clear D gene. Trimming removed 5 bases at V and 4 bases at J, with 14 bases between. Germline V gene sequence: CDR1 MDHEN, CDR2 SYDVKM. This CDR3 spans 14 amino acids. In DNA, the CDR3 is TGTGCCAGCAGTCTCCACGTAGTAGCAGAGACCCAGTACTTC. Translating it yields CASSLHVVAETQYF. The variable domain in full, completed from reference TRBV28 and TRBJ2-5, reads DVKVTQSSRYLVKRTGEKVFLECVQDMDHENMFWYRQDPGLGLRLIYFSYDVKMKEKGDIPEGYSVSREKKERFSLILESASTNQTSMYLCASSLHVVAETQYFGPGTRLLVL.